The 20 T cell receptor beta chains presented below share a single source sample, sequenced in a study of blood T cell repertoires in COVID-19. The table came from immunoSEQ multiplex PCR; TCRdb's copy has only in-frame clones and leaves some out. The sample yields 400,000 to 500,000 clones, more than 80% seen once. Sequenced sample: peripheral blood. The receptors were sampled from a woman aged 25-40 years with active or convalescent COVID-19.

The CDR3 DNA reads as TGTGCCATCAGCCGGGACAGGGGTCGGGAGACCCAGTACTTC. Encoded protein: CAISRDRGRETQYF. V and J are TRBV10-3 and TRBJ2-5, with TRBD1 matching 10 bases. The CDR3 has 14 residues. Germline assignment: CDR1 ENHRY and CDR2 SYGVKD. The junction had 6 bases not matched to a gene; V was cut back by 6 bases and J by 5 bases.

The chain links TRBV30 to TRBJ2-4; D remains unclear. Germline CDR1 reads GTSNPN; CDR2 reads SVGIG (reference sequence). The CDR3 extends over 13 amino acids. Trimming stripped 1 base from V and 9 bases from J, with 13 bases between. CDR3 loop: CAWSASASGIQYF. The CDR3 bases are TGTGCCTGGAGTGCGTCGGCATCGGGCATTCAGTACTTC.

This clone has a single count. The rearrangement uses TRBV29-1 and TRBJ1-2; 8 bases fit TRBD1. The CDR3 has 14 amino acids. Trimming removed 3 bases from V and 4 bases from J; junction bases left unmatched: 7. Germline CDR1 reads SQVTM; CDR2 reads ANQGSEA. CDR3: CSVDSPGGIYGYTF. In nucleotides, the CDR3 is TGCAGCGTTGATTCGCCAGGGGGCATCTATGGCTACACCTTC.

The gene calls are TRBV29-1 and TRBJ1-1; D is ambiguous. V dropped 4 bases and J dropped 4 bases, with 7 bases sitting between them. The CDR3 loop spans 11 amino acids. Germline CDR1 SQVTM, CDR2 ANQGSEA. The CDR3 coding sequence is TGCAGCGTTGTTATCTCCACTGAAGCTTTCTTT. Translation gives CSVVISTEAFF.

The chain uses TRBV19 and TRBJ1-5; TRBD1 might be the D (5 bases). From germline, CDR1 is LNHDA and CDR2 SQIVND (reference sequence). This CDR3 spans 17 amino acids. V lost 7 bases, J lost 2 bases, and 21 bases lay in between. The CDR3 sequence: CASKGWRGGPGNQPQHF. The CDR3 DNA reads TGTGCCAGTAAGGGGTGGAGGGGCGGACCCGGCAATCAGCCCCAGCATTTT.

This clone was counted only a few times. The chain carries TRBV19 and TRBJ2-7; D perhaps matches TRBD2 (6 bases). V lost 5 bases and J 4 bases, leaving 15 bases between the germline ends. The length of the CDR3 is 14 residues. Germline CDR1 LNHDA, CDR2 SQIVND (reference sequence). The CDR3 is CASSRTGTGYEQYF. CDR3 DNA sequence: TGTGCCAGTAGTCGAACCGGGACTGGTTACGAGCAGTACTTC.

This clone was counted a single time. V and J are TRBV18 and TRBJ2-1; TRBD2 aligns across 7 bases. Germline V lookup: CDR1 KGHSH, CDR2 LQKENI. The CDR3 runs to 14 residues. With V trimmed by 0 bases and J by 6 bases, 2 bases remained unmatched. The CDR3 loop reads CASSPPLAANEQFF. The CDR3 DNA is TGTGCCAGCTCACCACCTCTAGCGGCCAATGAGCAGTTCTTC.

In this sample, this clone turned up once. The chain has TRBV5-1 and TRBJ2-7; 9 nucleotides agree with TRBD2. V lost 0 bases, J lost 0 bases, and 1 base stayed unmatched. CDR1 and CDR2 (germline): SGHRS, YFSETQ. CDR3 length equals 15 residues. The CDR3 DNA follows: TGCGCCAGCAGCTTGGGAGCGGGGGGCTCCTACGAGCAGTACTTC. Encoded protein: CASSLGAGGSYEQYF.

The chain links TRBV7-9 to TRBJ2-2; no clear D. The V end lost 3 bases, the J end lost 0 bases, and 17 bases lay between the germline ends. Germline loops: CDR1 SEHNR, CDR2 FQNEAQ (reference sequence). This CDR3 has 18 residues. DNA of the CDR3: TGTGCCAGCAGCTTCTATTGCGGCAGCCCGACGAACACCGGGGAGCTGTTTTTT. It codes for CASSFYCGSPTNTGELFF.

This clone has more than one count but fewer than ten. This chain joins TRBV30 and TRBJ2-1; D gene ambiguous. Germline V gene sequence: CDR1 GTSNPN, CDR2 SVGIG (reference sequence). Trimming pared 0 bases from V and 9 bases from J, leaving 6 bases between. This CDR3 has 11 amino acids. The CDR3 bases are TGTGCCTGGAGTGTACTCGGTGAGCAGTTCTTC. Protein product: CAWSVLGEQFF. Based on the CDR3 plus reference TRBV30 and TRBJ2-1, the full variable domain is SQTIHQWPATLVQPVGSPLSLECTVEGTSNPNLYWYRQAAGRGLQLLFYSVGIGQISSEVPQNLSASRPQDRQFILSSKKLLLSDSGFYLCAWSVLGEQFFGPGTRLTVL.

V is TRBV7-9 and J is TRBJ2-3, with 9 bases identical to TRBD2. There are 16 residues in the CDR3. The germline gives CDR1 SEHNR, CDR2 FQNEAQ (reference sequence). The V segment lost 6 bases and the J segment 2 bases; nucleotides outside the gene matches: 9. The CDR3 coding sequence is TGTGCCAGCAGTAATCTAGCGGGATCCTTCACAGATACGCAGTATTTT. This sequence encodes CASSNLAGSFTDTQYF.

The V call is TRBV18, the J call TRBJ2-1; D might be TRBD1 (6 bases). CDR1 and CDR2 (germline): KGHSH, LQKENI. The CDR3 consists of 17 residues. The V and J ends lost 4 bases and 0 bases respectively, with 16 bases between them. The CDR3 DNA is TGTGCCAGCTCACAACGGGGACAATCCTACTCCTACAATGAGCAGTTCTTC. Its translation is CASSQRGQSYSYNEQFF. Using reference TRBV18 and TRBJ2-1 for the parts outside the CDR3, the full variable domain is NAGVMQNPRHLVRRRGQEARLRCSPMKGHSHVYWYRQLPEEGLKFMVYLQKENIIDESGMPKERFSAEFPKEGPSILRIQQVVRGDSAAYFCASSQRGQSYSYNEQFFGPGTRLTVL.

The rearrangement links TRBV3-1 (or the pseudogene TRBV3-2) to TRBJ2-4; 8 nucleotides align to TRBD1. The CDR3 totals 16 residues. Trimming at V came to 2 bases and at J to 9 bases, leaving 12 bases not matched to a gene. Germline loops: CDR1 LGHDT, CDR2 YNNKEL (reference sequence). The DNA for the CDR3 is TGTGCCAGCAGCCAAACTTCCGGGACAGGCCCTAGCATTCAGTACTTC. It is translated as CASSQTSGTGPSIQYF.

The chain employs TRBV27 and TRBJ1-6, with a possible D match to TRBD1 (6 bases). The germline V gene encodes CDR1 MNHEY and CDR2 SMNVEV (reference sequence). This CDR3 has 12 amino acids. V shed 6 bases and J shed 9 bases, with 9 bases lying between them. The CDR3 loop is CASRRGGSPLHF. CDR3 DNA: TGTGCCAGCAGGCGAGGGGGTTCACCCCTCCACTTT.

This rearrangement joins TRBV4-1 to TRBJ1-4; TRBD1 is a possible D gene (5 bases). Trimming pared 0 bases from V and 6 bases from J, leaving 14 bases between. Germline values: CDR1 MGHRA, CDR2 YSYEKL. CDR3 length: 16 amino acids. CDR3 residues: CASSQDRQGGYEKLFF. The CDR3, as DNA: TGCGCCAGCAGCCAAGACAGGCAGGGAGGTTATGAAAAACTGTTTTTT.

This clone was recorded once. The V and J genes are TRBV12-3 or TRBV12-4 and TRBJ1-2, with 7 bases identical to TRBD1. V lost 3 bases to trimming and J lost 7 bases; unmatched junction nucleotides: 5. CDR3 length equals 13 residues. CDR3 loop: CASSLKGAGGYTF. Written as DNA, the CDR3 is TGTGCCAGCAGTTTGAAGGGGGCGGGTGGCTACACCTTC.

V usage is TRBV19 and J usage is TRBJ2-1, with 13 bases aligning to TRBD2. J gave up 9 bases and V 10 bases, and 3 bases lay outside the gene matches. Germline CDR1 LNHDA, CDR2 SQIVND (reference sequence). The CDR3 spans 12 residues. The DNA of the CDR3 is TGTGCCATACTAGCGGGAGGGGGTGAGCAGTTCTTC. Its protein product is CAILAGGGEQFF.

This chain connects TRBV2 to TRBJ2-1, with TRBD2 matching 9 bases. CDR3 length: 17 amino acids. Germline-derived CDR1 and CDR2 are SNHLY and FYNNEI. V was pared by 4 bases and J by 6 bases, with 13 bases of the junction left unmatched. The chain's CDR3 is CASSGSGGSGSLNEQFF. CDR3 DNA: TGTGCCAGCAGTGGGTCGGGGGGTAGCGGGAGCCTCAATGAGCAGTTCTTC. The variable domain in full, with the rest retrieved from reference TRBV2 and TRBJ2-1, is EPEVTQTPSHQVTQMGQEVILRCVPISNHLYFYWYRQILGQKVEFLVSFYNNEISEKSEIFDDQFSVERPDGSNFTLKIRSTKLEDSAMYFCASSGSGGSGSLNEQFFGPGTRLTVL.

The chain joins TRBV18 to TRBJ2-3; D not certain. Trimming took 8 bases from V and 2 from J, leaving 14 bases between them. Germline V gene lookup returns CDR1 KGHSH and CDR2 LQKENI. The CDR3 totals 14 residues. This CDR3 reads CASTELSITDTQYF. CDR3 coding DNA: TGTGCCAGCACAGAACTGAGCATCACAGATACGCAGTATTTT.

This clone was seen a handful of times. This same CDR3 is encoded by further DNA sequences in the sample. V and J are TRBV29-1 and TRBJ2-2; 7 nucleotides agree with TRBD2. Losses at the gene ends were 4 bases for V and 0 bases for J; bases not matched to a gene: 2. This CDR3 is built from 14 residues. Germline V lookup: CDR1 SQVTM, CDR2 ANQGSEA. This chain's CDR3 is CSVALAANTGELFF. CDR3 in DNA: TGCAGCGTTGCCCTAGCGGCGAACACCGGGGAGCTGTTTTTT.